This is a list of T cell receptor beta chains from one sample in a study of early T cells in non-severe SARS-CoV-2 infection. MiXCR was run by TCRdb on the 5' RACE reads, yielding one entry per CDR3 protein. Found here are about 88,000 distinct CDR3 sequences, just under 15% of them singletons; the top ten hold 4.5% to 7%. Material for sequencing was whole blood. These receptors all come from an adult who was a healthcare worker with PCR-confirmed SARS-CoV-2 infection or an uninfected control (not recorded which). The CDR3 runs from the conserved cysteine through the conserved F or W. Fields, in order: J gene, CDR3 length, V gene, CDR3 protein.

>TRBJ2-3|14|TRBV28
CASRVRRSTDTQYF
>TRBJ2-7|13|TRBV2
CASSPGVSYEQYF
>TRBJ2-4|12|TRBV19
CATRASSAIQYF
>TRBJ2-7|13|TRBV29-1
CSVGPGVSHEQYF
>TRBJ2-5|14|TRBV28
CASSLRLYQETQYF
>TRBJ2-5|13|TRBV11-2
CASSLFLGETQYF
>TRBJ2-7|13|TRBV29-1
CSVEDQGVAEQYF
>TRBJ2-2|17|TRBV18
CASSPSFRGTNTGELFF
>TRBJ2-2|15|TRBV4-3
CASSQERGDTGELFF
>TRBJ2-3|15|TRBV7-9
CASSLAAVVSDTQYF
>TRBJ1-3|15|TRBV28
CASSEPGQGGNTIYF
>TRBJ1-1|12|TRBV20-1
CSASKQVTEAFF
>TRBJ2-7|14|TRBV4-3
CASSQGSGMREQYF
>TRBJ1-2|12|TRBV20-1
CSAKTGEYGYTF
>TRBJ2-5|15|TRBV27
CASSLFPGLKETQYF
>TRBJ1-2|14|TRBV7-2
CASSSRQTGYGYTF
>TRBJ1-6|13|TRBV28
CASSLFRRDTFHF
>TRBJ1-1|11|TRBV6-2/TRBV6-3
CASRENTEAFF
>TRBJ2-1|18|TRBV7-8
CASSLTNRGLAGNNEQFF
>TRBJ1-1|13|TRBV11-1
CASSSQYNTEAFF
>TRBJ1-1|12|TRBV28
CATSDSLSKAFF
>TRBJ2-1|17|TRBV4-3
CASSPGTSGLTYNEQFF
>TRBJ2-5|12|TRBV11-2
CASSHNSETQYF
>TRBJ2-5|13|TRBV2
CASSQSSRETQYF
>TRBJ1-5|15|TRBV6-2/TRBV6-3
CASTETGENNQPQHF
>TRBJ2-3|13|TRBV3-1
CASSPREEDAQYF
>TRBJ2-1|16|TRBV7-6
CASSLEVAGVLNEQFF
>TRBJ1-1|12|TRBV11-2
CASSARDTEAFF
>TRBJ2-7|13|TRBV20-1
CSARDLQLYEQYF
>TRBJ1-2|10|TRBV20-1
CSAKTEGYTF
>TRBJ1-6|15|TRBV7-3
CAGRLTDRGGSPLHF
>TRBJ2-1|15|TRBV6-4
CASSDSRTGGYEQFF
>TRBJ2-3|14|TRBV20-1
CSASAGSGRDTQYF
>TRBJ2-7|16|TRBV14
CASSQGLAGPPYEQYF
>TRBJ2-7|17|TRBV5-1
CASSVLAGGPGSYEQYF
>TRBJ1-1|13|TRBV20-1
CSAREVGNTEAFF